This TCR beta chain was obtained from a study of shared T cell receptors in the human thymus. The CDR3 is 14 amino acids. The germline gives CDR1 SGHDT, CDR2 YYEEEE. Trimming removed 2 bases from V and 4 bases from J, with 10 bases in between. TCRdb's copy holds only in-frame clones and misses some; the assay was immunoSEQ multiplex PCR. The sample shows 600,000 or so clones, approximately 89% of them seen only once. The data also belong to a second study, concerning human thymus T cells. That work adds: Thymic and blood repertoires seemed to favor certain V and J genes.

The specimen was thymocytes. The clonotype originates from a boy under two years old with a congenital heart defect. This chain joins TRBV5-6 and TRBJ2-1; TRBD2 might be the D (6 bases). The CDR3 nucleotides are TGTGCCAGCAGCTTCGGGACTCTTTACAATGAGCAGTTCTTC. Translating gives CASSFGTLYNEQFF.